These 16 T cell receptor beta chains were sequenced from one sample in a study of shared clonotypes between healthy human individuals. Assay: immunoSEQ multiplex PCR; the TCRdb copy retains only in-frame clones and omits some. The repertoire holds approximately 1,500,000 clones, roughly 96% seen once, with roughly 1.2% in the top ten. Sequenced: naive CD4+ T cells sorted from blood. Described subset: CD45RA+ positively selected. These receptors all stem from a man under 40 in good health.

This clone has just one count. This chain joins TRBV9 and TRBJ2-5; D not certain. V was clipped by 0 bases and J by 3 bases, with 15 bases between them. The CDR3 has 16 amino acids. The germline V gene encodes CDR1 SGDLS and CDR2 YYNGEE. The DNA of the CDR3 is TGTGCCAGCAGCGTAGGACCGGGCGGCCCTAAAGAGACCCAGTACTTC. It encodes CASSVGPGGPKETQYF.

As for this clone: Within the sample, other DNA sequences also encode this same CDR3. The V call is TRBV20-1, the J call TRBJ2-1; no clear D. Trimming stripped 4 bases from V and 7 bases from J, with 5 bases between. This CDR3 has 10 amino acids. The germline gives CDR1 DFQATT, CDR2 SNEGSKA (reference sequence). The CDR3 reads CSAKLNEQFF. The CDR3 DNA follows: TGCAGTGCTAAACTAAATGAGCAGTTCTTC.

CDR3 sequence: CASRPPGLAGVGTGELFF. As DNA, the CDR3 is TGCGCCAGCAGACCCCCGGGACTAGCGGGAGTTGGCACCGGGGAGCTGTTTTTT. This chain links TRBV5-1 with TRBJ2-2; 14 positions agree with TRBD2. Germline CDR1 is SGHRS and CDR2 is YFSETQ. This CDR3 is built from 18 residues. The ends lost 5 bases at V and 4 bases at J; junction bases unmatched: 10.

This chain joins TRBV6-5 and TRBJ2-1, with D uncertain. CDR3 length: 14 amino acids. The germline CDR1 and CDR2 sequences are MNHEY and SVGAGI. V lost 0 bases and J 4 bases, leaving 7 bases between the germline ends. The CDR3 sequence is CASSYSGLYNEQFF. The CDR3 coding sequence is TGTGCCAGCAGTTACTCTGGCTTGTACAATGAGCAGTTCTTC.

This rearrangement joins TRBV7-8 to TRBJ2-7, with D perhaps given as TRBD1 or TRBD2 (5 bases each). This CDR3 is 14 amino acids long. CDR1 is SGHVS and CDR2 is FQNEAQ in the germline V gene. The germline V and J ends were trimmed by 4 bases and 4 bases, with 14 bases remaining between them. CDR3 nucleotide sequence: TGTGCCAGCAGCTCCGTTGGGGGTACTTACGAGCAGTACTTC. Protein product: CASSSVGGTYEQYF.

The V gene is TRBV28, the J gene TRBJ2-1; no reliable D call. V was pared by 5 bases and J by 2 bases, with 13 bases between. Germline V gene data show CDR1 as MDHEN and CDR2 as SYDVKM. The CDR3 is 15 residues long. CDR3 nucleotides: TGTGCCAGCAGTACTACCTCCTTCGCCTACAATGAGCAGTTCTTC. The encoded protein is CASSTTSFAYNEQFF.

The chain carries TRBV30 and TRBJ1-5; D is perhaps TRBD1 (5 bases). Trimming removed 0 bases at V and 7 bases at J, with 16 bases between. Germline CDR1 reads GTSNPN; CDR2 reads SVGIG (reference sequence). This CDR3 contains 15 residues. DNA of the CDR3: TGTGCCTGGAGTGTACACGGCAGGGTTGGGCAGCCCCAGCATTTT. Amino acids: CAWSVHGRVGQPQHF.

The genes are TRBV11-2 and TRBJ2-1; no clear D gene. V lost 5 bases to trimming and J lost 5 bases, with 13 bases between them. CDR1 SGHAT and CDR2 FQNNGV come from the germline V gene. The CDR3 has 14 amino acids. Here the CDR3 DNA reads TGTGCCAGCAGCACCGGTAGTGGACACAATGAGCAGTTCTTC. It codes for CASSTGSGHNEQFF.

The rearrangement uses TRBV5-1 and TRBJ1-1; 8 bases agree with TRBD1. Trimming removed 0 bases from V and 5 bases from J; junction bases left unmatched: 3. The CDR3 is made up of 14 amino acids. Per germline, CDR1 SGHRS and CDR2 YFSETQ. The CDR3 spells CASSLDRGETEAFF. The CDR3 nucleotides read TGCGCCAGCAGCTTGGACAGGGGGGAAACTGAAGCTTTCTTT.

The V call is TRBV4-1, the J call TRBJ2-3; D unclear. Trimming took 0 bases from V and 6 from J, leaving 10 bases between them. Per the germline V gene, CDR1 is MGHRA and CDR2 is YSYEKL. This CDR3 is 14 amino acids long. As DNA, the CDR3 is TGCGCCAGCAGCCAAGAATTGTTGGGGGATACGCAGTATTTT. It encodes CASSQELLGDTQYF.

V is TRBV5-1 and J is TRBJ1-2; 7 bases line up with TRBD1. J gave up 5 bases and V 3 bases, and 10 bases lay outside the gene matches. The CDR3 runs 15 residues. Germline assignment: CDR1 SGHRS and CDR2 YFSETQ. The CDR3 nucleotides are TGCGCCAGCAGCTCTGGGGCAGGGGGGAATTATGGCTACACCTTC. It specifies CASSSGAGGNYGYTF.

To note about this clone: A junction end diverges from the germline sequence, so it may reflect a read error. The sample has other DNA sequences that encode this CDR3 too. Written as DNA, the CDR3 is TGTGCCAGCTCACCATTGGAGCTAGCGGGAGGGCCAAAAGATACACAGTATTTT. Protein product: CASSPLELAGGPKDTQYF. This rearrangement joins TRBV18 to TRBJ2-3, with 12 bases identical to TRBD2. Germline loops: CDR1 KGHSH, CDR2 LQKENI. The length of the CDR3 is 18 residues. The full variable domain, rest sourced from reference TRBV18 and TRBJ2-3, is NAGVMQNPRHLVRRRGQEARLRCSPMKGHSHVYWYRQLPEEGLKFMVYLQKENIIDESGMPKERFSAEFPKEGPSILRIQQVVRGDSAAYFCASSPLELAGGPKDTQYFGPGTRLTVL.

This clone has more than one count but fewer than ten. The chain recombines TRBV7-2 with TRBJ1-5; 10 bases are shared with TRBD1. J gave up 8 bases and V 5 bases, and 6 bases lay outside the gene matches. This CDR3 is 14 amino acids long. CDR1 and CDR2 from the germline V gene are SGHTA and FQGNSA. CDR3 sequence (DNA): TGTGCCAGCAGCCGGGACAGGGGTTCGGAGCCCCAGCATTTT. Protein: CASSRDRGSEPQHF.

The CDR3 DNA is TGTGCCAGCAGCCCGAATGTAGCTACAGAGCAGTACTTC. Translation: CASSPNVATEQYF. The V and J genes are TRBV9 and TRBJ2-7; D ambiguous. The CDR3 spans 13 residues. The ends were cut back, 4 bases at V and 7 bases at J, with 15 bases in the middle. In germline, CDR1 is SGDLS, CDR2 YYNGEE.

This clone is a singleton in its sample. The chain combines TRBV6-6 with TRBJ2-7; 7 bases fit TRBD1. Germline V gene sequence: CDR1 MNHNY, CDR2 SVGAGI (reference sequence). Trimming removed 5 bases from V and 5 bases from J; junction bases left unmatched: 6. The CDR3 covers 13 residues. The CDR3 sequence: CASSKQGVHEQYF. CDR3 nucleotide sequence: TGTGCCAGCAGTAAGCAGGGGGTCCACGAGCAGTACTTC.

The CDR3, as DNA: TGTGCCAGCAGTCGACAGGGGACCAGCTTCTATGGCTACACCTTC. This sequence encodes CASSRQGTSFYGYTF. The chain links TRBV13 to TRBJ1-2, with 8 bases matching TRBD1. The CDR3 is 15 residues long. The trim removed 6 bases at V and 4 bases at J, leaving 10 bases unmatched. The germline V gene encodes CDR1 PRHDT and CDR2 FYEKMQ (reference sequence). The full variable domain, its missing parts supplied by reference TRBV13 and TRBJ1-2, is AAGVIQSPRHLIKEKRETATLKCYPIPRHDTVYWYQQGPGQDPQFLISFYEKMQSDKGSIPDRFSAQQFSDYHSELNMSSLELGDSALYFCASSRQGTSFYGYTFGSGTRLTVV.